The source of this T cell receptor beta chain is a study of shared clonotypes between healthy human individuals. Method: immunoSEQ multiplex PCR; TCRdb's copy keeps in-frame clones and lacks some. In the table there are 500,000 to 650,000 clones, around three quarters of which are singletons. Germline trimming cut 5 bases from V and 4 bases from J; bases unmatched to any gene: 5. The CDR3 loop spans 14 amino acids. Germline V gene lookup returns CDR1 SGHTA and CDR2 FQGTGA. Genomic DNA came from about 95 million PBMCs in unsorted samples. Overall study results and limits: Clonotype sharing levels among donors were expected to vary with sequencing depth.

In regard to this clone: Its target is not known.

The receptor's source is a woman aged 40 to 50 in good health. Some clones in this sample may be carry-over from other donors' samples. This chain joins TRBV7-3 and TRBJ1-3, with TRBD1 matching 7 bases. Sequencing was carried out using PBMCs. The CDR3 DNA follows: TGTGCCAGCAGCGTAGGGGACAGCGGAAACACCATATATTTT. This sequence encodes CASSVGDSGNTIYF.